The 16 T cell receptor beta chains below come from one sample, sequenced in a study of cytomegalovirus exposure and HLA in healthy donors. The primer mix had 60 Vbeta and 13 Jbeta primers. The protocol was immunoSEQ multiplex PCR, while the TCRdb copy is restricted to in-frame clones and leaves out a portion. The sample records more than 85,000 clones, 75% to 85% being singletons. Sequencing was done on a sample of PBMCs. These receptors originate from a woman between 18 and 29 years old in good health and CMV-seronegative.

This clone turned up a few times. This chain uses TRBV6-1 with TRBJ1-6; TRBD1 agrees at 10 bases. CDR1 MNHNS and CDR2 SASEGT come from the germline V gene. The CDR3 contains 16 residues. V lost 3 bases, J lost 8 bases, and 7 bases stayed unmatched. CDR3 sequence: CASSDQTGTGDSPLHF. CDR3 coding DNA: TGTGCCAGCAGTGACCAGACCGGGACAGGGGATTCACCCCTCCACTTT.

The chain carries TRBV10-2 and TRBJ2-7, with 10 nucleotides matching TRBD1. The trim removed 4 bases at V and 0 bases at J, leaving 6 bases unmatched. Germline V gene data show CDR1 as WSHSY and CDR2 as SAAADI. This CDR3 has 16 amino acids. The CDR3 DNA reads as TGCGCCAGCAGTGGAGAGTGGACAGGGGGCTCCTACGAGCAGTACTTC. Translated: CASSGEWTGGSYEQYF.

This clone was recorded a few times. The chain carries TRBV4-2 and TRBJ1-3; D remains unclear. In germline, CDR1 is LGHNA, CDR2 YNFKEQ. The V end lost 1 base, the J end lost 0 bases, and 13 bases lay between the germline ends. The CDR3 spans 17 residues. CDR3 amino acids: CASSQVGWVTSGNTIYF. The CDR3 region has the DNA TGTGCCAGCAGCCAAGTCGGGTGGGTTACCTCTGGAAACACCATATATTTT.

In nucleotides, the CDR3 is TGCGCCAGCAGCTTTCGACAGGGCCTCTACAGTGAAGGCTACACCTTC. This translates into CASSFRQGLYSEGYTF. The V gene is TRBV4-3, the J gene TRBJ1-2, with TRBD1 matching 7 bases. The length of the CDR3 is 16 residues. Germline V gives CDR1 LGHNA, CDR2 YSLEER. The trim removed 5 bases at V and 8 bases at J, leaving 17 bases unmatched.

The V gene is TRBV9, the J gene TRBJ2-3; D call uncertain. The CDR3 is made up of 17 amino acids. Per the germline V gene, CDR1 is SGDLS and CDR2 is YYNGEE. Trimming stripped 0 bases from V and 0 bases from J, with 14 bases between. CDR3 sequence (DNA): TGTGCCAGCAGCGTAGGACCAGCGAAAACTAGCACAGATACGCAGTATTTT. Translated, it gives CASSVGPAKTSTDTQYF.

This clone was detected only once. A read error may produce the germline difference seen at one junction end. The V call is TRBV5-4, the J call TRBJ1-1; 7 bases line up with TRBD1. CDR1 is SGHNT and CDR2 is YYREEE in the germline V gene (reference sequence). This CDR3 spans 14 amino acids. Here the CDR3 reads CASSPSSDREVEGF. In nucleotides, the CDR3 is TGTGCCAGCAGCCCATCTTCCGACAGGGAAGTAGAGGGGTTT.

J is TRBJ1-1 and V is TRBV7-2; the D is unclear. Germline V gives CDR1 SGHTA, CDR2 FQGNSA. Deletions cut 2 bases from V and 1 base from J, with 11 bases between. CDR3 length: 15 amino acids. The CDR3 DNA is TGTGCCAGCAGCTTAAAGACCGGGAAGAACACTGAAGCTTTCTTT. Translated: CASSLKTGKNTEAFF.

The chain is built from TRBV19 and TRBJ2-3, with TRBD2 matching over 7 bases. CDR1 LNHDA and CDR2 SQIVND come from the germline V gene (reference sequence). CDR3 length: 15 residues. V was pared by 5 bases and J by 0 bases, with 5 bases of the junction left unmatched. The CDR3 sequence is CASSFREASTDTQYF. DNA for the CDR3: TGTGCCAGTAGTTTCCGGGAGGCTAGCACAGATACGCAGTATTTT.

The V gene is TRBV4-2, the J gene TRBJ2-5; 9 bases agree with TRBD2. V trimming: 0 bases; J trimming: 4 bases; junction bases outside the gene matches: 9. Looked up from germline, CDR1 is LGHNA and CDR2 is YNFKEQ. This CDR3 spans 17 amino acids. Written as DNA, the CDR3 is TGTGCCAGCAGCCAAGATCGGTTAGCGGGAGACCCAGAGACCCAGTACTTC. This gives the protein CASSQDRLAGDPETQYF.

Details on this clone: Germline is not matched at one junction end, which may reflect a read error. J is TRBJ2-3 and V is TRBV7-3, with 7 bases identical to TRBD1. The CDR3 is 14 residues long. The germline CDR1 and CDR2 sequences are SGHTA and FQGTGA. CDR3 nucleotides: TGTTCCAGCAGCTTAACGATCAGGGGGGATACGCAGTATTTT. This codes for CSSSLTIRGDTQYF.

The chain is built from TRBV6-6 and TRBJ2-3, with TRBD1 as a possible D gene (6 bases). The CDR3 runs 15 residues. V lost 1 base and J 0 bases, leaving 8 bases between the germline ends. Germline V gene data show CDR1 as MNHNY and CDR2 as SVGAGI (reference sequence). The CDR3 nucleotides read TGTGCCAGCAGTTACTGGACAGCTAGCACAGATACGCAGTATTTT. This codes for CASSYWTASTDTQYF.

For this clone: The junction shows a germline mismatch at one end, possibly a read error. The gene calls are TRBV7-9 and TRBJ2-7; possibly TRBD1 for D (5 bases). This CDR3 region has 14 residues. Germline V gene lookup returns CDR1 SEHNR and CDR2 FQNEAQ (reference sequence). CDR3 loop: CSSSLGTGLIEQYF. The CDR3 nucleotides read TGTTCCAGCAGCTTGGGTACAGGCCTGATCGAGCAGTACTTC.

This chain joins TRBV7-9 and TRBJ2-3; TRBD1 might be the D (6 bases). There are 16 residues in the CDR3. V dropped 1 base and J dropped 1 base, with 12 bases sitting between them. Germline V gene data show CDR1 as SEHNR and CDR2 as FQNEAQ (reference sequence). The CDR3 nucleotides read TGTGCCAGCAGCTTAGTTTCAGGGGCGGGCACAGATACGCAGTATTTT. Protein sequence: CASSLVSGAGTDTQYF.

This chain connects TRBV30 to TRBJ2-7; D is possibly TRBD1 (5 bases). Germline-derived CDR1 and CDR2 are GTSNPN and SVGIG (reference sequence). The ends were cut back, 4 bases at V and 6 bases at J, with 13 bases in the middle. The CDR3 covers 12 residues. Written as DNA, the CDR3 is TGTGCCTGGAAGCAGGGCACGGGCGAGCAGTACTTC. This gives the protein CAWKQGTGEQYF.

Here the CDR3 reads CASSFAQGARTGELFF. For the CDR3, the DNA is TGTGCCAGCAGCTTCGCACAGGGGGCGCGGACCGGGGAGCTGTTTTTT. The V gene is TRBV7-8, the J gene TRBJ2-2; 9 bases map to TRBD1. V lost 3 bases to trimming and J lost 5 bases; unmatched junction nucleotides: 7. Germline V CDR1 and CDR2: SGHVS, FQNEAQ. CDR3 length equals 16 residues.

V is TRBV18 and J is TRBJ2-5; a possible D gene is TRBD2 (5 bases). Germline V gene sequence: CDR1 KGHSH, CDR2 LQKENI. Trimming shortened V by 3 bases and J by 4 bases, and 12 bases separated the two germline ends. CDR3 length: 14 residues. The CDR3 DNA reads TGTGCCAGCTCACCGGGCCTAGCCCTAGAGACCCAGTACTTC. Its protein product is CASSPGLALETQYF.